This T cell receptor (beta chain) came from a study of T-cell reconstitution after alpha-beta-depleted transplantation in children. The study's findings and limits: Surviving recipient T cells and thymic progenitors produced the high day-60 TCRbeta diversity seen in some patients.

As it was prepared, the TCRbeta library received unique molecular identifiers. TCRdb called the PCR reads again in MiXCR, with one record for every CDR3 protein. This sample has about 980,000 distinct CDR3 sequences, with about 29% found just once. Concerning this clonotype: What it recognizes is unknown.

Looked up from germline, CDR1 is DFQATT and CDR2 is SNEGSKA (reference sequence). V trimming: 3 bases; J trimming: 7 bases; junction bases outside the gene matches: 6. CDR3 size: 14 residues. This sample comprised PBMCs, mostly from graft donor cells, obtained 360 days after TCRalphabeta/CD19-depleted stem cell transplant. The receptor was isolated from a boy younger than two who had a stem cell transplant for SCID, so the T cells may come from the graft donor. This sequence joins TRBV20-1 and TRBJ2-1, with 10 bases matching TRBD2. The CDR3 protein is CSASRAGGENEQFF. In nucleotides, the CDR3 is TGCAGTGCTAGTAGAGCGGGGGGGGAAAATGAGCAGTTCTTC.